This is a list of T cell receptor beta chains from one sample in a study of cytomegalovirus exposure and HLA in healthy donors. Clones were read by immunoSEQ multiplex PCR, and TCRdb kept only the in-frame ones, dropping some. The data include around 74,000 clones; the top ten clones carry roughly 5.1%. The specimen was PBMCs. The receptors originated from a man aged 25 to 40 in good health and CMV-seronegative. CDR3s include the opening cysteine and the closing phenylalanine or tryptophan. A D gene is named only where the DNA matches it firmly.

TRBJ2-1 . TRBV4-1 TGCGCCAGCAGCCAAGGGGCCGGCCGGCGGGGCAATGAGCAGTTCTTC CASSQGAGRRGNEQFF
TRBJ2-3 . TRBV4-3 TGCGCCAGCAGCCAAGATATCGGGGAGACGCAGTATTTT CASSQDIGETQYF
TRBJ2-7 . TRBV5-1 TGCGCCAGCAGCTTGGCGGGACTTAGGGAGCAGTACTTC CASSLAGLREQYF
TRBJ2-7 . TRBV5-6 TGTGCCAGCAGCTCCCCGGACAGCCCGCCCTACGAGCAGTACTTC CASSSPDSPPYEQYF
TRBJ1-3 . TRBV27 TGTGCCAGCAGTCGGTTAGGGGTTGGAAACACCATATATTTT CASSRLGVGNTIYF
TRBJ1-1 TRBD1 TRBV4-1 TGCGCCAGCAGCCAACGGACAGGGGCTTACACTGAAGCTTTCTTT CASSQRTGAYTEAFF
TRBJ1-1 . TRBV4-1 TGCGCCAGCAGCCAAGTCTTAAGCAGGGAAAGAGACCCTGAAGCTTTCTTT CASSQVLSRERDPEAFF
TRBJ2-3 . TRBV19 TGTGCCAGTAGTCGGCGAGGCGTCACAGATACGCAGTATTTT CASSRRGVTDTQYF
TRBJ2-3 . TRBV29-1 TGCAGCGTTGCCCCGGACGGGGCAGATACGCAGTATTTT CSVAPDGADTQYF
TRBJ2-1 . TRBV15 TGTGCCACCAGCCCTCACCCACAGGGAAGGAACTACAATGAGCAGTTCTTC CATSPHPQGRNYNEQFF
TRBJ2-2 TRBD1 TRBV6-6 TGTGCCAGCAGTTACTACGGGACAGTGAACACCGGGGAGCTGTTTTTT CASSYYGTVNTGELFF
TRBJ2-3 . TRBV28 TGCACGGGGGAGTCGGCAGATACGCAGTATTTT CTGESADTQYF
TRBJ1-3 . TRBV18 TGTGCCAGCTCACCCCAGCAGGGTAGAACATCTGGAAACACCATATATTTT CASSPQQGRTSGNTIYF
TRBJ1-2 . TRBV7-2 TGTGCCAGCAGCTTACAGGGCTATGGCTACACCTTC CASSLQGYGYTF
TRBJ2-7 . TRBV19 TGTGCCAGTAGTGTTCTCCTGAGCTCCTACGAGCAGTACTTC CASSVLLSSYEQYF
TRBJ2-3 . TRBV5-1 TGCGCCAGCAGCAGACAGGATTCGACAGATACGCAGTATTTT CASSRQDSTDTQYF
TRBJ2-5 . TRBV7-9 TGTGCCAGCAGCTTGTGGGCGACCAGGGTGGGGGAGACCCAGTACTTC CASSLWATRVGETQYF
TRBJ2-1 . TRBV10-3 TGTGCCATCAGTGACTTCAGGGGTGGGGTTGGTGAGCAGTTCTTC CAISDFRGGVGEQFF
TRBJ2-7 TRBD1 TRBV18 TGTGCCAGCTCACCTGAAAGTGACAGGGAAATACCTCTTAGCTCCTACGAGCAGTACTTC CASSPESDREIPLSSYEQYF
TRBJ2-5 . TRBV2 TGTGCCAGCAGTGTGGCCTTAAACAGGGAGACCCAGTACTTC CASSVALNRETQYF
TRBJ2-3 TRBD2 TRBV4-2 TGTGCCAGCAGCCAAGATAGGGGCGGGAGGAGGGAGGTAGATACGCAGTATTTT CASSQDRGGRREVDTQYF
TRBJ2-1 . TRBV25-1 TGTGCCAGCAGTGGAGGGGAGGATGAGCAGTTCTTC CASSGGEDEQFF
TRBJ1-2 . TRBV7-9 TGTGCCAGCAGCTCCCCGGTGGGGGGAGGGAACTATGGCTACACCTTC CASSSPVGGGNYGYTF
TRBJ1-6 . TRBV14 TGTGCCAGCAGCTCCGGACTGCCGGGGACCCTCCACTTT CASSSGLPGTLHF
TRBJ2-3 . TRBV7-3 TGTGCCAGCAGCCCAGGATCGGCAGATACGCAGTATTTT CASSPGSADTQYF
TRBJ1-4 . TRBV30 TGTGCCTGGAGTGTACTAAATGAAAAACTGTTTTTT CAWSVLNEKLFF
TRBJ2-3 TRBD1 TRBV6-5 TGTGCCAGCAGTCCCGGGACAGGGGGTACAGATACGCAGTATTTT CASSPGTGGTDTQYF
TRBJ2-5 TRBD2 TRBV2 TGTGCCAGCAAACTAGCGGGAGGGCAAGAGACCCAGTACTTC CASKLAGGQETQYF
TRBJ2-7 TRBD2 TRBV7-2 TGTGCCAGCAGCTTAGAAGCGGGAGGGCTCGAGCAGTACTTC CASSLEAGGLEQYF
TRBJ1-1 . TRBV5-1 TGCGCCAGCAGCTTGGTAATACAGGGGAACACTGAAGCTTTCTTT CASSLVIQGNTEAFF
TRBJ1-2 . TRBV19 TGTGCCAGTATAATAGCCCGGGGGTACTATGGCTACACCTTC CASIIARGYYGYTF
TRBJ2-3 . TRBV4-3 TGCGCCAGCAGCCAAGAAATGCTGGGAGGTACAGATACGCAGTATTTT CASSQEMLGGTDTQYF
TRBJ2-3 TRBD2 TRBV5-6 TGTGCCAGCAGCTTGATGGGAGGGGGCACAGATACGCAGTATTTT CASSLMGGGTDTQYF
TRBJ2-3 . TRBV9 TGTGCCAGCAGCTCCAATATTTACAAAAGCACAGATACGCAGTATTTT CASSSNIYKSTDTQYF
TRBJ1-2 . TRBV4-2 TGTGCCAGCAGCCAAGATTCCGGGGGGCGCGCCTATGGCTACACCTTC CASSQDSGGRAYGYTF
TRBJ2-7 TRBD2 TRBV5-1 TGCGCCAGCAGCTGGCGACTAGCGGACTCCTACGAGCAGTACTTC CASSWRLADSYEQYF
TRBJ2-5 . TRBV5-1 TGCGCCAGCAGCTTGGGACAGCAAGAGACCCAGTACTTC CASSLGQQETQYF
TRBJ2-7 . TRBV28 TGTGCCAGCAGTTTTTATGTCTACGAGCAGTACTTC CASSFYVYEQYF
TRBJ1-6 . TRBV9 TGTGCCAGCAGCGTAGTAGATGGTTCACCCCTCCACTTT CASSVVDGSPLHF
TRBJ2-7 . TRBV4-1 TGCGCCAGCAGCCAAGCGGCAGGAAACTACGAGCAGTACTTC CASSQAAGNYEQYF
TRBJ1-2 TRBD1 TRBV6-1 TGTGCCAGCAGTGTAGGTCCCGGGACAGGGTTGGGTAACTATGGCTACACCTTC CASSVGPGTGLGNYGYTF